This passage covers 26 T cell receptor beta chains from one sample sequenced in a study of T cells after yellow fever vaccination. TCRdb analysed the 5' RACE reads with MiXCR anew, one entry per CDR3 protein. The table shows roughly 99,000 distinct CDR3 sequences, with 5.8% occurring only once. The sample here was CD8+ T cells sorted from PBMCs, taken 10 days after the yellow fever booster vaccination. The receptors stem from a man younger than 30 who received the YFV17D yellow fever vaccine.

This clonotype was seen a few times. This rearrangement joins TRBV7-9 to TRBJ1-2; 8 bases map to TRBD1. With 1 base clipped from V and 0 bases from J, the junction kept 1 base outside the gene matches. This CDR3 has 15 residues. CDR1 SEHNR and CDR2 FQNEAQ come from the germline V gene (reference sequence). The DNA for the CDR3 is TGTGCCAGCAGCTTAGGACAGGGGACTAACTATGGCTACACCTTC. The encoded protein is CASSLGQGTNYGYTF.

The table lists this clonotype with a few counts. The chain combines TRBV5-1 with TRBJ1-1, with 8 bases identical to TRBD1. This CDR3 is 16 amino acids long. J was trimmed by 5 bases and V by 3 bases; bases with no gene match: 12. CDR1 is SGHRS, CDR2 YFSETQ, per germline. CDR3 sequence (DNA): TGCGCCAGCAGCTCCTGGACAGGGAGAGGAAATACTGAAGCTTTCTTT. Translating it yields CASSSWTGRGNTEAFF. Full variable domain (rest looked up from reference TRBV5-1 and TRBJ1-1): KAGVTQTPRYLIKTRGQQVTLSCSPISGHRSVSWYQQTPGQGLQFLFEYFSETQRNKGNFPGRFSGRQFSNSRSEMNVSTLELGDSALYLCASSSWTGRGNTEAFFGQGTRLTVV.

This clonotype was seen a few times. The chain employs TRBV6-5 and TRBJ2-3; no reliable D call. Germline CDR1 is MNHEY and CDR2 is SVGAGI. The CDR3 runs 13 residues. The ends were cut back, 0 bases at V and 8 bases at J, with 9 bases in the middle. The CDR3: CASSYSSASTQYF. The CDR3 region has the DNA TGTGCCAGCAGTTACTCGAGTGCTTCTACGCAGTATTTT.

This clonotype has a count of ten or more. The chain combines TRBV7-9 with TRBJ2-3; 7 bases map to TRBD1. The germline gives CDR1 SEHNR, CDR2 FQNEAQ (reference sequence). The J segment lost 2 bases and the V segment lost 1 base, leaving 3 bases of the junction unmatched. The CDR3 covers 15 residues. CDR3 amino acids: CASSLDRGITDTQYF. CDR3 nucleotide sequence: TGTGCCAGCAGCTTAGACAGGGGAATCACAGATACGCAGTATTTT.

This clonotype was seen more than once but under ten times. This rearrangement joins TRBV6-5 to TRBJ1-5; TRBD1 is a possible D gene (5 bases). The CDR3 consists of 12 residues. V was cut by 0 bases and J by 11 bases, with 8 bases left in between. CDR1 is MNHEY and CDR2 is SVGAGI in the germline V gene. The CDR3 reads CASSYSGGAQHF. CDR3 nucleotide sequence: TGTGCCAGCAGTTACTCGGGGGGGGCCCAGCATTTT.

This clonotype was counted ten times or more. A clone one base away is much larger, so this may be a read error. The DNA for the CDR3 is TGTGCCAGCAGCCCTACCGGGGAGCTGTTTTTT. This codes for CASSPTGELFF. The V and J genes are TRBV6-6 and TRBJ2-2; D is uncertain. V lost 6 bases, J lost 5 bases, and 4 bases lay in between. CDR3 size: 11 residues. Per germline, CDR1 MNHNY and CDR2 SVGAGI (reference sequence).

This clonotype was seen ten or more times. The genes are TRBV4-1 and TRBJ2-5; D unclear. Looked up from germline, CDR1 is MGHRA and CDR2 is YSYEKL. CDR3 length: 13 residues. Trimming left V 1 base short and J 3 bases short, with 6 bases between. CDR3 in amino acids: CASSQVRKETQYF. The CDR3 region has the DNA TGCGCCAGCAGCCAAGTGAGGAAAGAGACCCAGTACTTC.

This clonotype was seen many times. The CDR3 coding sequence is TGCGCCAGCAGCCTAGCAGGCGGGGGCAATCAGCCCCAGCATTTT. It specifies CASSLAGGGNQPQHF. The chain couples TRBV4-1 to TRBJ1-5; D gene unclear. CDR1 and CDR2 from the germline V gene are MGHRA and YSYEKL. V dropped 4 bases and J dropped 2 bases, with 12 bases sitting between them. The CDR3 loop spans 15 amino acids.

V is TRBV5-1 and J is TRBJ2-1, with TRBD1 matching 11 bases. The length of the CDR3 is 15 residues. V trimming: 5 bases; J trimming: 7 bases; junction bases outside the gene matches: 8. Germline V lookup: CDR1 SGHRS, CDR2 YFSETQ. Here the CDR3 reads CASRDRTGGLNEQFF. CDR3 coding DNA: TGCGCCAGCAGGGATAGGACAGGGGGCTTGAATGAGCAGTTCTTC.

J is TRBJ1-3 and V is TRBV25-1, with a tentative D call TRBD1 (6 bases). Trimming shortened V by 0 bases and J by 0 bases, and 21 bases separated the two germline ends. The CDR3 runs to 20 residues. Per the germline V gene, CDR1 is MGHDK and CDR2 is SYGVNS. DNA of the CDR3: TGTGCCAGCAGTGAATACGCACCCGGAGGGGACACGAGCTCTGGAAACACCATATATTTT. It specifies CASSEYAPGGDTSSGNTIYF.

This clonotype has only a few counts. One junction end disagrees with the germline gene, perhaps due to a read error. This chain joins TRBV12-3 or TRBV12-4 and TRBJ1-2, with D possibly matching TRBD1 (5 bases). This CDR3 is built from 11 residues. CDR3 DNA sequence: TGTGCCAGCAGTTTATCAGGGTTCCACTCTTTC. The encoded protein is CASSLSGFHSF.

This clonotype was detected many times. CDR3 sequence: CATRGGEAKNIQYF. The CDR3 nucleotides are TGTGCCACACGGGGGGGCGAAGCCAAAAACATTCAGTACTTC. The chain uses TRBV10-3 and TRBJ2-4, with 8 bases aligning to TRBD2. Germline lookup yields CDR1 ENHRY and CDR2 SYGVKD. The length of the CDR3 is 14 residues. Trimming cost V 10 bases and J 0 bases; bases outside gene matches: 5.

This clonotype came up a few times. The CDR3 DNA sequence: TGCGCCAGCAGCTTAAAACAACGCTCCTACGAGCAGTACTTC. Protein: CASSLKQRSYEQYF. This rearrangement joins TRBV5-1 to TRBJ2-7; D not resolved. CDR1 and CDR2 from the germline V gene are SGHRS and YFSETQ. Trimming removed 2 bases from V and 0 bases from J, with 9 bases in between. CDR3 length: 14 amino acids.

This clonotype was detected many times. The chain recombines TRBV15 with TRBJ2-5; D might be TRBD1 or TRBD2, each matching 5 bases. This CDR3 spans 14 amino acids. V shed 0 bases and J shed 5 bases, with 10 bases lying between them. Germline values: CDR1 LNHNV, CDR2 YYDKDF (reference sequence). CDR3 bases: TGTGCCACCAGCAGAGAGGGGGTCGGGGAGACCCAGTACTTC. It is translated as CATSREGVGETQYF.

The chain uses TRBV4-3 and TRBJ2-1; perhaps TRBD1 as D (6 bases). Germline V gives CDR1 LGHNA, CDR2 YSLEER. The CDR3 contains 15 residues. V was clipped by 4 bases and J by 6 bases, with 16 bases between them. CDR3 DNA sequence: TGCGCCAGCAGCCTCCTCGCGCAGGGGAGCAATGAGCAGTTCTTC. Translated: CASSLLAQGSNEQFF.

This clonotype was detected a few times. The chain uses TRBV4-3 and TRBJ1-6; D is unresolved. Deletions cut 0 bases from V and 6 bases from J, with 9 bases between. Looked up from germline, CDR1 is LGHNA and CDR2 is YSLEER. The CDR3 contains 15 residues. The DNA for the CDR3 is TGCGCCAGCAGCCAAGATTGGTCGTCTAATTCACCCCTCCACTTT. Amino acid sequence: CASSQDWSSNSPLHF.

The sample holds a few counts of this clonotype. The chain recombines TRBV15 with TRBJ2-4; the D gene could be TRBD1 or TRBD2 (5 bases each). This CDR3 comprises 12 residues. With 5 bases removed from V and 9 bases from J, the gap between germline ends came to 11 bases. Germline V gene data show CDR1 as LNHNV and CDR2 as YYDKDF (reference sequence). The CDR3 DNA reads as TGTGCCACCAGCCGGGACGATGGCATTCAGTACTTC. Translated, it gives CATSRDDGIQYF.

In this sample, this clonotype turned up many times. The gene calls are TRBV7-8 and TRBJ2-7; a possible D gene is TRBD1 (6 bases). The V end was cut by 5 bases, the J end by 6 bases, with 20 bases between. CDR3 length: 15 amino acids. In germline, CDR1 is SGHVS, CDR2 FQNEAQ. CDR3: CASSPRTGTPTEQYV. The CDR3 DNA follows: TGTGCCAGCAGCCCCCGGACCGGGACACCGACCGAGCAGTACGTC.

The chain carries TRBV4-1 and TRBJ2-3; 9 nucleotides agree with TRBD2. CDR3 size: 19 residues. Trimming removed 1 base from V and 4 bases from J; junction bases left unmatched: 15. In germline, CDR1 is MGHRA, CDR2 YSYEKL. CDR3 loop: CASSQVSPLGGGASDTQYF. CDR3 nucleotides: TGCGCCAGCAGCCAAGTCTCCCCCCTAGGCGGGGGGGCTTCAGATACGCAGTATTTT.

This clonotype has just a few counts. The gene calls are TRBV6-5 and TRBJ1-2; D is undetermined. The V end was cut by 2 bases, the J end by 3 bases, with 7 bases between. This CDR3 contains 13 residues. Germline assignment: CDR1 MNHEY and CDR2 SVGAGI. Here the CDR3 DNA reads TGTGCCAGCAGTTACGGCCAGCACTATGGCTACACCTTC. Its protein is CASSYGQHYGYTF.

The sample holds many counts of this clonotype. The chain has TRBV5-1 and TRBJ2-7, with 11 bases fitting TRBD1. The trim removed 4 bases at V and 3 bases at J, leaving 6 bases unmatched. Germline CDR1 and CDR2: SGHRS and YFSETQ. The CDR3 is 15 amino acids. CDR3 DNA: TGCGCCAGCAGCGCAACCGGGACAGGGGGCTACGAGCAGTACTTC. Its protein is CASSATGTGGYEQYF. The full variable domain, completed using reference TRBV5-1 and TRBJ2-7, is KAGVTQTPRYLIKTRGQQVTLSCSPISGHRSVSWYQQTPGQGLQFLFEYFSETQRNKGNFPGRFSGRQFSNSRSEMNVSTLELGDSALYLCASSATGTGGYEQYFGPGTRLTVT.

J is TRBJ1-2 and V is TRBV5-1; D ambiguous. This CDR3 has 16 residues. Trimming removed 4 bases from V and 6 bases from J, with 22 bases in between. The germline V gene encodes CDR1 SGHRS and CDR2 YFSETQ. DNA for the CDR3: TGCGCCAGCAGCCTCGTTGCGCGCTCGTTAATAGATGGCTACACCTTC. It encodes CASSLVARSLIDGYTF.

This clonotype was observed a few times. CDR3 sequence (DNA): TGTGCCAGCAGCTACGGCAACCCCTACGAGCAGTACTTC. This translates into CASSYGNPYEQYF. The gene calls are TRBV5-4 and TRBJ2-7; D ambiguous. The CDR3 loop spans 13 amino acids. Germline V gene data show CDR1 as SGHNT and CDR2 as YYREEE (reference sequence). V gave up 3 bases and J gave up 2 bases, with 9 bases separating them. Full variable domain (rest looked up from reference TRBV5-4 and TRBJ2-7): ETGVTQSPTHLIKTRGQQVTLRCSSQSGHNTVSWYQQALGQGPQFIFQYYREEENGRGNFPPRFSGLQFPNYSSELNVNALELDDSALYLCASSYGNPYEQYFGPGTRLTVT.

This clonotype was seen a few times. The chain combines TRBV7-9 with TRBJ1-4, with D perhaps matching TRBD1 (6 bases). The CDR3 contains 15 residues. Germline CDR1 reads SEHNR; CDR2 reads FQNEAQ (reference sequence). The V and J ends lost 6 bases and 8 bases respectively, with 19 bases between them. CDR3 region: CASSIMGAPQEKLFF. DNA of the CDR3: TGTGCCAGCAGTATCATGGGGGCTCCCCAGGAAAAACTGTTTTTT.

The chain links TRBV6-5 to TRBJ2-2; D call uncertain. CDR1 is MNHEY, CDR2 SVGAGI, per germline. The CDR3 totals 13 residues. V was pared by 3 bases and J by 8 bases, with 10 bases between. CDR3 sequence (DNA): TGTGCCAGCAGTTATAATACGGTGGGGGAGCTGTTTTTT. This gives the protein CASSYNTVGELFF.

There are many counts of this clonotype. The rearrangement uses TRBV12-3 or TRBV12-4 and TRBJ1-2; 10 nucleotides agree with TRBD1. V trimming: 5 bases; J trimming: 8 bases; junction bases outside the gene matches: 11. This CDR3 comprises 15 residues. Here the CDR3 reads CASSPSDRGRGGYTF. The CDR3 DNA reads TGTGCCAGCAGTCCAAGCGACAGGGGGCGCGGGGGCTACACCTTC.